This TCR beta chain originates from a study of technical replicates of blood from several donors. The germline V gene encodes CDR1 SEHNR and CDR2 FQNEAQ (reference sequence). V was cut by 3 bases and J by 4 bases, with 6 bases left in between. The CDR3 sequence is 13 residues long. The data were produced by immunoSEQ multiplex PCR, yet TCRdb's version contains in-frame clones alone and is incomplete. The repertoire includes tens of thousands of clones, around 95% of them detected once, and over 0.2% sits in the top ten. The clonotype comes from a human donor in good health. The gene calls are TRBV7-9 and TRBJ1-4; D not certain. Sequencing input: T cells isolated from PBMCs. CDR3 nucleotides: TGTGCCAGCAGCTTGCCACTTAATGAAAAACTGTTTTTT. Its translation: CASSLPLNEKLFF.